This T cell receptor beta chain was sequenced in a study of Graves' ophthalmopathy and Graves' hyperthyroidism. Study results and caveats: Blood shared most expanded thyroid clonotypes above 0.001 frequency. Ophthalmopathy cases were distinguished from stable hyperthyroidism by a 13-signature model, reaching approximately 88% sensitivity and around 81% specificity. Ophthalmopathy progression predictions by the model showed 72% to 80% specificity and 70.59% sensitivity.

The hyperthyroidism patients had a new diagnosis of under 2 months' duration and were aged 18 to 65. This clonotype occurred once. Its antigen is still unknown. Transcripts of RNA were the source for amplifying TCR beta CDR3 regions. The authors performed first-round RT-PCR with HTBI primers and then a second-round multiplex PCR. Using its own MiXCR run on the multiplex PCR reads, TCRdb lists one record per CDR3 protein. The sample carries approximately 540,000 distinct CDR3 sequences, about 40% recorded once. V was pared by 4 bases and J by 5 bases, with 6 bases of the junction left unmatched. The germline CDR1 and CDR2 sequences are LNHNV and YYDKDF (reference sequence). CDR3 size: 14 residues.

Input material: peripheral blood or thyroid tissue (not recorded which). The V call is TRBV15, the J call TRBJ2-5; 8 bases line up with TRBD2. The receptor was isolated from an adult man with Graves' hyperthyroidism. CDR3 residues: CATSISGGGETQYF. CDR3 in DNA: TGTGCCACCAGCATCAGCGGGGGCGGGGAGACCCAGTACTTC.